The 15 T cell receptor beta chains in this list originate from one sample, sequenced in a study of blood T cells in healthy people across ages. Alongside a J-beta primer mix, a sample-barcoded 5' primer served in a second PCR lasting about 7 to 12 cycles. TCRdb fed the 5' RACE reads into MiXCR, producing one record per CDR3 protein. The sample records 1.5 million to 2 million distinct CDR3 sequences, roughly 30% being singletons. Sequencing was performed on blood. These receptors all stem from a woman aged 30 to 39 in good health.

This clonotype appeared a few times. The CDR3, as DNA: TGTGCCAGCAGCTTTACTAGCGGGGCCACAGAGACCCAGTACTTC. Protein: CASSFTSGATETQYF. J is TRBJ2-5 and V is TRBV7-7, with TRBD2 matching 10 bases. V lost 3 bases, J lost 4 bases, and 5 bases stayed unmatched. The CDR3 has 15 residues. Germline CDR1 is SSHAT and CDR2 is FNYEAQ (reference sequence).

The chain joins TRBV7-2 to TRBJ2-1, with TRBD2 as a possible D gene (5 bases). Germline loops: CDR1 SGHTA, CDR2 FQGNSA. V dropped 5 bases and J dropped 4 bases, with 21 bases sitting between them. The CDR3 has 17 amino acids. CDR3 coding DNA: TGTGCCAGCAGCCAGATAGAAGGAGGCAGTCAATACAATGAGCAGTTCTTC. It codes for CASSQIEGGSQYNEQFF.

The CDR3 DNA reads TGTGCCAGCAGCCTAACTGTTGGGACAGAATATGGCTACACCTTC. Residues: CASSLTVGTEYGYTF. The chain links TRBV7-2 to TRBJ1-2; 7 bases match TRBD1. In germline, CDR1 is SGHTA, CDR2 FQGNSA. After removal of 5 bases from V and 5 bases from J, the junction contained 11 bases not matched to a gene. The CDR3 sequence is 15 residues long.

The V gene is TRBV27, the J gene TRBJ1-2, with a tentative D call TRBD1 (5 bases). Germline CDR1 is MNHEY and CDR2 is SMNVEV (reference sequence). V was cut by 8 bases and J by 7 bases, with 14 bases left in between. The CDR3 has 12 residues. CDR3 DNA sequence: TGTGCCAGCGGGGCCTGGGACGGTGGCTACACCTTC. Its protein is CASGAWDGGYTF.

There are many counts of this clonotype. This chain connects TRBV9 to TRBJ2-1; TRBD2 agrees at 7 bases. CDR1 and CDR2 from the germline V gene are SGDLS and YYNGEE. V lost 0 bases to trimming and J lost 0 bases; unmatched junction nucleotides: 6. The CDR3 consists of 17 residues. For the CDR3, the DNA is TGTGCCAGCAGCGTAGGGCTAGCGGTGAGCTCCTACAATGAGCAGTTCTTC. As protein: CASSVGLAVSSYNEQFF. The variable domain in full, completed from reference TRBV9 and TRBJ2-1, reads DSGVTQTPKHLITATGQRVTLRCSPRSGDLSVYWYQQSLDQGLQFLIQYYNGEERAKGNILERFSAQQFPDLHSELNLSSLELGDSALYFCASSVGLAVSSYNEQFFGPGTRLTVL.

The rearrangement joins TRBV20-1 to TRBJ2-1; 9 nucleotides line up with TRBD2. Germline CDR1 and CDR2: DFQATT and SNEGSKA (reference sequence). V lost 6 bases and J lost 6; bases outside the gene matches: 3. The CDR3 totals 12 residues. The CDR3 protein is CSATSGGNEQFF. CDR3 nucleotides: TGCAGTGCGACTAGCGGAGGCAATGAGCAGTTCTTC.

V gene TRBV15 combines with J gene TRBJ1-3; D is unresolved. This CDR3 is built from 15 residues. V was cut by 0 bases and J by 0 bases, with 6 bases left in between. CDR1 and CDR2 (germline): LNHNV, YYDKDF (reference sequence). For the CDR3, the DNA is TGTGCCACCAGCAGAGATCCAGGCTCTGGAAACACCATATATTTT. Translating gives CATSRDPGSGNTIYF.

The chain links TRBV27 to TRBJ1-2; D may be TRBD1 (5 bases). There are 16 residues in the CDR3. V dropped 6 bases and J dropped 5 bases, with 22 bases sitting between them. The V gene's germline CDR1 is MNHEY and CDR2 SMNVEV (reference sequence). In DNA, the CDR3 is TGTGCCAGCAGAGAGATCCCGTTCGGGGGGGATTATGGCTACACCTTC. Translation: CASREIPFGGDYGYTF.

CDR3 residues: CASSNGLGQPQHF. The CDR3 coding sequence is TGTGCCAGCAGCAACGGGTTAGGACAGCCCCAGCATTTT. This rearrangement joins TRBV7-2 to TRBJ1-5; D is uncertain. Germline V gene sequence: CDR1 SGHTA, CDR2 FQGNSA. V gave up 5 bases and J gave up 7 bases, with 12 bases separating them. The CDR3 length is 13 residues.

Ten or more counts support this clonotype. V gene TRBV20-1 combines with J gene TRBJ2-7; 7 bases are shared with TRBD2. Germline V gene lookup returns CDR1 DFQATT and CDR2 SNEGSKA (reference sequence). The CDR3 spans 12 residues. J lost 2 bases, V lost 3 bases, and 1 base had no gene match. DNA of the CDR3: TGCAGTGCTAGCGGGAGGCCCTACGAGCAGTACTTC. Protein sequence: CSASGRPYEQYF.

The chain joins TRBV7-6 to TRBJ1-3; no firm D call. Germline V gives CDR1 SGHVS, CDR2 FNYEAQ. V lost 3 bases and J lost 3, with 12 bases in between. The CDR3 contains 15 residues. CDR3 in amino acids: CASSFKDNRGNTIYF. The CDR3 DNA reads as TGTGCCAGCAGCTTCAAAGACAACCGTGGAAACACCATATATTTT.

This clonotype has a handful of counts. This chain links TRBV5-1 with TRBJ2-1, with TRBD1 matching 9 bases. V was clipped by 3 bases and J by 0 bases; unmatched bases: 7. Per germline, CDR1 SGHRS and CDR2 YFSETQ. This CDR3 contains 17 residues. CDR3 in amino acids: CASSWDRARISYNEQFF. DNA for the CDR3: TGCGCCAGCAGCTGGGACAGGGCAAGAATCTCCTACAATGAGCAGTTCTTC.

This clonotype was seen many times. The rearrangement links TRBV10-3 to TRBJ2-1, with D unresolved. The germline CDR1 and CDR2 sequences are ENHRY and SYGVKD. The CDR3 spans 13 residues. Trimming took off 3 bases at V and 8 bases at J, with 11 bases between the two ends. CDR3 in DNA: TGTGCCATCAGTGAAAGGGATCCCGATGAGCAGTTCTTC. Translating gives CAISERDPDEQFF.

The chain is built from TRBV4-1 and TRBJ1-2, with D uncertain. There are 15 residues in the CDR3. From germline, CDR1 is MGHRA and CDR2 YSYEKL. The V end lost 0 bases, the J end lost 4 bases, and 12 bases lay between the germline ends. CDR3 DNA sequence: TGCGCCAGCAGCCAAGAAGGTAGAAATAGCTATGGCTACACCTTC. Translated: CASSQEGRNSYGYTF.

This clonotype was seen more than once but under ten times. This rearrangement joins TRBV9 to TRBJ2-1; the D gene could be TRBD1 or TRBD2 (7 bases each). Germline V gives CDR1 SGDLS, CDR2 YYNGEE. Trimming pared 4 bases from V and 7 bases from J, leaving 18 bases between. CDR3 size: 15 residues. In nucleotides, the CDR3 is TGTGCCAGCAGCCCAGGGGGGGCTCTCCGTAATGAGCAGTTCTTC. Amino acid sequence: CASSPGGALRNEQFF.